The clone carrying this T cell receptor beta chain appeared a few times. The source of the sample is a study of shared T cell receptors in the human thymus. The assay was immunoSEQ multiplex PCR, and TCRdb's table has in-frame clones only and misses some. Of roughly 660,000 clones listed, 88% are singletons. The sample was also linked to a second study, of human thymus T cells.

The source is a boy younger than two with a congenital heart defect. Material: thymocytes.

The CDR3 sequence is CASPVGQLNTEAFF. The CDR3 coding sequence is TGCGCCAGCCCGGTGGGACAGCTGAACACTGAAGCTTTCTTT. The V and J genes are TRBV10-1 and TRBJ1-1, with 7 bases lining up with TRBD1. The CDR3 loop spans 14 amino acids. Germline loops: CDR1 WNHNN, CDR2 SYGVQD (reference sequence). V shed 8 bases and J 0 bases; nucleotides not matched to a gene: 6.